Following are 16 T cell receptor beta chains from one sample sequenced in a study of blood T cell repertoires in COVID-19. Some clones are missing from TCRdb's copy, which holds only in-frame ones; the method was immunoSEQ multiplex PCR. The table has 300,000 or so clones, just over 85% seen once. The sequenced sample consisted of PBMCs or T cells enriched from blood (not recorded which). Receptors were obtained from a woman aged 18-29 years who had recovered from COVID-19.

V is TRBV24-1 and J is TRBJ2-1; 9 positions match TRBD2. V lost 3 bases, J lost 6 bases, and 11 bases stayed unmatched. This CDR3 region has 17 residues. CDR1 and CDR2 from the germline V gene are KGHDR and SFDVKD. The CDR3 bases are TGTGCCACCAGTGATCCCCCATTAGCGGGGGCCCCCAATGAGCAGTTCTTC. Translating it yields CATSDPPLAGAPNEQFF.

The gene calls are TRBV29-1 and TRBJ1-1; 7 nucleotides match TRBD1. The ends lost 2 bases at V and 4 bases at J; junction bases unmatched: 4. Germline CDR1 and CDR2: SQVTM and ANQGSEA. This CDR3 is built from 13 residues. In nucleotides, the CDR3 is TGCAGCGTTGAACGGCCAGGGGGCACTGAAGCTTTCTTT. This codes for CSVERPGGTEAFF.

This chain connects TRBV30 to TRBJ2-2; the match to TRBD2 covers 7 bases. The V gene's germline CDR1 is GTSNPN and CDR2 SVGIG (reference sequence). CDR3 size: 15 residues. J gave up 2 bases and V 4 bases, and 7 bases lay outside the gene matches. CDR3 coding DNA: TGTGCCTGGACAAAGGGAGGGACCAACACCGGGGAGCTGTTTTTT. Translated: CAWTKGGTNTGELFF.

This clone was found a few times. The chain has TRBV16 and TRBJ1-1; possibly TRBD1 for D (5 bases). Trimming cost V 0 bases and J 4 bases, with 15 bases left between them. Germline lookup yields CDR1 KGHSY and CDR2 FQNENV. This CDR3 is built from 16 residues. This chain's CDR3 is CASSQSGGLWGTEAFF. The CDR3 DNA is TGTGCCAGCAGCCAATCGGGGGGATTGTGGGGCACTGAAGCTTTCTTT.

The CDR3 spells CASSAHSSTEAFF. The CDR3 DNA sequence: TGTGCCAGCAGCGCCCACAGTAGCACTGAAGCTTTCTTT. The chain recombines TRBV7-3 with TRBJ1-1, with D unresolved. Trimming removed 5 bases from V and 4 bases from J, with 11 bases in between. Germline CDR1 is SGHTA and CDR2 is FQGTGA. There are 13 residues in the CDR3.

The chain has TRBV5-5 and TRBJ1-1; D remains unclear. Between the trimmed V and J ends, which lost 0 bases and 7 bases, there was a span of 10 bases. This CDR3 contains 13 residues. Germline V gives CDR1 SGHKS, CDR2 YYEKEE (reference sequence). The CDR3 sequence: CASSLVGSHEAFF. CDR3 coding DNA: TGTGCCAGCAGCTTGGTCGGGAGCCATGAAGCTTTCTTT.

The chain couples TRBV7-3 to TRBJ2-3; TRBD1 agrees at 7 bases. Germline CDR1 SGHTA, CDR2 FQGTGA. V shed 5 bases and J 4 bases; nucleotides not matched to a gene: 15. CDR3 length: 17 amino acids. CDR3 DNA sequence: TGTGCCAGCAGCCCATGGACAGGCCTTAATAGAGCAGATACGCAGTATTTT. Its translation is CASSPWTGLNRADTQYF.

This chain connects TRBV2 to TRBJ2-5; D is unresolved. Germline CDR1 is SNHLY and CDR2 is FYNNEI. Trimming stripped 6 bases from V and 5 bases from J, with 7 bases between. The CDR3 sequence is 11 residues long. The CDR3, as DNA: TGTGCCAGCAGGCCCTATGAGACCCAGTACTTC. Protein product: CASRPYETQYF.

The V and J genes are TRBV28 and TRBJ1-2, with D perhaps matching TRBD1 (6 bases). Germline loops: CDR1 MDHEN, CDR2 SYDVKM. The CDR3 runs to 15 residues. The V and J ends lost 7 bases and 1 base respectively, with 16 bases between them. DNA of the CDR3: TGTGCCAGCATACAGAGGACAGCTGATAACTATGGCTACACCTTC. Amino acid sequence: CASIQRTADNYGYTF.

As DNA, the CDR3 is TGCGCCAGCAGCTTCCAGGCGGGACAGGGAAACACCATATATTTT. This sequence encodes CASSFQAGQGNTIYF. The chain combines TRBV5-1 with TRBJ1-3; 7 nucleotides match TRBD1. This CDR3 region has 15 residues. The V segment lost 2 bases and the J segment 4 bases; nucleotides outside the gene matches: 6. The germline V gene encodes CDR1 SGHRS and CDR2 YFSETQ.

The chain recombines TRBV30 with TRBJ1-1, with a weak D call TRBD1 (5 bases). CDR1 is GTSNPN and CDR2 is SVGIG in the germline V gene (reference sequence). The CDR3 spans 13 residues. The V gene lost 4 bases and the J gene lost 3 bases, with 12 bases spanning the gap. CDR3 loop: CAWKGAWDTEAFF. CDR3 nucleotide sequence: TGTGCCTGGAAAGGGGCATGGGACACTGAAGCTTTCTTT.

As DNA, the CDR3 is TGTGCCAGCAGCCGCGGACAGGGCGGCTGGAACACCCCGGGAGATACGCAGTATTTT. Translation: CASSRGQGGWNTPGDTQYF. The V gene is TRBV3-1 (or the pseudogene TRBV3-2), the J gene TRBJ2-3, with 8 bases identical to TRBD1. Looked up from germline, CDR1 is LGHDT and CDR2 is YNNKEL (reference sequence). The V gene end was trimmed by 4 bases and the J gene end by 5 bases; junction bases not matched to a gene: 20. The length of the CDR3 is 19 residues.

The chain recombines TRBV25-1 with TRBJ1-3; D is perhaps TRBD1 (6 bases). V was clipped by 7 bases and J by 1 base, with 14 bases between them. CDR3 length equals 15 residues. CDR1 is MGHDK, CDR2 SYGVNS, per germline. Here the CDR3 DNA reads TGTGCCAGCAAGGGGGGGAAGTGGTCTGGAAACACCATATATTTT. Its translation is CASKGGKWSGNTIYF. The whole variable domain, remainder taken from reference TRBV25-1 and TRBJ1-3, is EADIYQTPRYLVIGTGKKITLECSQTMGHDKMYWYQQDPGMELHLIHYSYGVNSTEKGDLSSESTVSRIRTEHFPLTLESARPSHTSQYLCASKGGKWSGNTIYFGEGSWLTVV.

The rearrangement links TRBV4-1 to TRBJ1-3; no reliable D call. Trimming cost V 0 bases and J 2 bases, with 11 bases left between them. There are 16 residues in the CDR3. From germline, CDR1 is MGHRA and CDR2 YSYEKL. CDR3 bases: TGCGCCAGCAGCCAAGATCCCGGGTTAACTGGAAACACCATATATTTT. Protein product: CASSQDPGLTGNTIYF.

This chain connects TRBV7-9 to TRBJ1-1; 7 nucleotides agree with TRBD1. The CDR3 totals 16 residues. Germline V lookup: CDR1 SEHNR, CDR2 FQNEAQ (reference sequence). Trimming took 4 bases from V and 5 from J; bases not matched to a gene: 13. This CDR3 reads CASSSFRDPQGTEAFF. The CDR3 DNA reads TGTGCCAGCAGCTCCTTCCGGGATCCACAGGGGACTGAAGCTTTCTTT.

A single count supports this clone. The chain's CDR3 is CASSLGADRRYF. In DNA form, the CDR3 reads TGTGCCAGCAGCTTGGGGGCAGATAGAAGGTACTTC. V and J are TRBV5-6 and TRBJ2-7, with no clear D. The CDR3 extends over 12 amino acids. Germline CDR1 SGHDT, CDR2 YYEEEE. Trimming took off 0 bases at V and 12 bases at J, with 13 bases between the two ends.